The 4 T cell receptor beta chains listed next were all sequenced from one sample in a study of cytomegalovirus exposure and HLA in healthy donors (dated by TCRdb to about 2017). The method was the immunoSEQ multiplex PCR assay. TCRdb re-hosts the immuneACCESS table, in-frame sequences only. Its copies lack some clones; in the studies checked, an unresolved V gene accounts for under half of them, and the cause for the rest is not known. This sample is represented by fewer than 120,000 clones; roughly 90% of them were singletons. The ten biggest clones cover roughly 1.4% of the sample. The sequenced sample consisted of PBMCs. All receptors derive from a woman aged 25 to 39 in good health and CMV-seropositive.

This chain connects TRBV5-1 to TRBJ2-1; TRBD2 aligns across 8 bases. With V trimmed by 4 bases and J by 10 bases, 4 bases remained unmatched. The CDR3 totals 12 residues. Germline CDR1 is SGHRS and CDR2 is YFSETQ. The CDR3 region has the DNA TGCGCCAGCAGCCTCGGACTAGCCGAGCAGTTCTTC. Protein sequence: CASSLGLAEQFF.

The CDR3 sequence is CASSPPGQGTYEQYF. The CDR3 coding sequence is TGTGCCAGCTCACCACCGGGGCAGGGGACCTACGAGCAGTACTTC. The V and J genes are TRBV18 and TRBJ2-7; D possibly corresponds to TRBD1 (6 bases). Germline CDR1 is KGHSH and CDR2 is LQKENI. The CDR3 consists of 15 residues. Trimming pared 0 bases from V and 2 bases from J, leaving 11 bases between. Looking up the rest from reference TRBV18 and TRBJ2-7 gives the full variable domain: NAGVMQNPRHLVRRRGQEARLRCSPMKGHSHVYWYRQLPEEGLKFMVYLQKENIIDESGMPKERFSAEFPKEGPSILRIQQVVRGDSAAYFCASSPPGQGTYEQYFGPGTRLTVT.

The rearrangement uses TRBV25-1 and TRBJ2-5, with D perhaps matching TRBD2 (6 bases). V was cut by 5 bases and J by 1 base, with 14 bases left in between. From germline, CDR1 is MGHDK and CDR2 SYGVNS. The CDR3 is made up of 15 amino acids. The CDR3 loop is CASSPYGGGQETQYF. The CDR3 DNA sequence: TGTGCCAGCAGTCCGTATGGGGGAGGCCAAGAGACCCAGTACTTC.

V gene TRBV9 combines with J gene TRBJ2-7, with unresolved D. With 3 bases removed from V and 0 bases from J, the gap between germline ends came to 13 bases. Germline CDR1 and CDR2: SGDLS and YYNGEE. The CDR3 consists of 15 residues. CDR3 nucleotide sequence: TGTGCCAGCAGCGGAGAGCCCGGTTACTCCTACGAGCAGTACTTC. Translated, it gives CASSGEPGYSYEQYF.